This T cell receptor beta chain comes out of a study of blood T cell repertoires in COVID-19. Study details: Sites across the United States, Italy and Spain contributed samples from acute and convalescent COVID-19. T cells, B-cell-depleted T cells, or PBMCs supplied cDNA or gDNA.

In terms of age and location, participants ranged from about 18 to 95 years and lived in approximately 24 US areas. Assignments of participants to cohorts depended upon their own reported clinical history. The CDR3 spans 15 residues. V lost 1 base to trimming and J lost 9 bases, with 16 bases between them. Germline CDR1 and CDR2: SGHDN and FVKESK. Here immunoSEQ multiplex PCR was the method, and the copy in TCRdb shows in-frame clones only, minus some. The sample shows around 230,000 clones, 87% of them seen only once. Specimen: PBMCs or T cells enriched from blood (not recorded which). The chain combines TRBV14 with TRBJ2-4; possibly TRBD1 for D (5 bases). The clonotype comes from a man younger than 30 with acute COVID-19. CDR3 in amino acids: CASSQVPGLETIQYF. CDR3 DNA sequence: TGTGCCAGCAGCCAAGTCCCAGGGTTGGAGACCATTCAGTACTTC.